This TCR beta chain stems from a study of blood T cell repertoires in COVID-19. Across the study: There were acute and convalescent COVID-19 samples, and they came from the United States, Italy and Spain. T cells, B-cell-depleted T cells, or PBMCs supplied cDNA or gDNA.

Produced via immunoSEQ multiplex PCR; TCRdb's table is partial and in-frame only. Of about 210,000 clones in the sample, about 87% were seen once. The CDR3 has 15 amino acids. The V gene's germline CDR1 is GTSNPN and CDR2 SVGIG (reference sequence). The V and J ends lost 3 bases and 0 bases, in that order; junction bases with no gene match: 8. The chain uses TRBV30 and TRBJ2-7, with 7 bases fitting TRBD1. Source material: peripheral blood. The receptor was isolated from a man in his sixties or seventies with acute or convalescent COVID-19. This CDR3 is CAWRDAGTASYEQYF. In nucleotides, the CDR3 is TGTGCCTGGAGAGACGCCGGGACAGCCTCCTACGAGCAGTACTTC.